This TCR beta chain was sequenced for a study of OX40 agonist ivuxolimab in advanced cancers. The wider study: Hepatocellular carcinoma, melanoma, renal cell or head and neck cancer was diagnosed in the dose-escalation patients.

Autoimmune disease history or systemic immunosuppression barred patients. Measured with immunoSEQ multiplex PCR; TCRdb has only the in-frame clones, and not every one. The sample holds tens of thousands of clones, over 80% seen once. The sample here was CD4+ or CD8+ T cells sorted from blood, taken in a trial of the OX40 agonist ivuxolimab. The sequence derives from an adult with an advanced solid tumor such as melanoma, head and neck, liver or kidney cancer.

The CDR3 spells CASSLSSSEQDTQYF. For the CDR3, the DNA is TGTGCCAGCAGCTTAAGCTCTTCCGAACAGGATACGCAGTATTTT. This sequence joins TRBV7-9 and TRBJ2-3, with D hard to call. The CDR3 sequence is 15 residues long. Germline values: CDR1 SEHNR, CDR2 FQNEAQ (reference sequence). Trimming took 2 bases from V and 6 from J, leaving 15 bases between them.